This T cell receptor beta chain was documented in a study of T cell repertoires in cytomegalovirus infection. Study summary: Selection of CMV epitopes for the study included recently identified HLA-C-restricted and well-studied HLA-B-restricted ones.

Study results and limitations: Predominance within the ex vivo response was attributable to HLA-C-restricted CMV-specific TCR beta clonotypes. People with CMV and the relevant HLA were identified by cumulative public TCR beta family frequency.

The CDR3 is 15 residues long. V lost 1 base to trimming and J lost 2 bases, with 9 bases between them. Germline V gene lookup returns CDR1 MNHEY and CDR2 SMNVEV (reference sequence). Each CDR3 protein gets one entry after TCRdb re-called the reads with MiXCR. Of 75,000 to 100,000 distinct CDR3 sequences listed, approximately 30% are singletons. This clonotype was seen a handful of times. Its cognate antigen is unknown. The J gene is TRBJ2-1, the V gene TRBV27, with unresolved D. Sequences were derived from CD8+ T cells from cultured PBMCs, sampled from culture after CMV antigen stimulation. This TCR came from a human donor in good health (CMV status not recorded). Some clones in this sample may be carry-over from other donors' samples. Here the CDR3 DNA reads TGTGCCAGCAGTTTATGGGCCGACGCCTACAATGAGCAGTTCTTC. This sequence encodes CASSLWADAYNEQFF.